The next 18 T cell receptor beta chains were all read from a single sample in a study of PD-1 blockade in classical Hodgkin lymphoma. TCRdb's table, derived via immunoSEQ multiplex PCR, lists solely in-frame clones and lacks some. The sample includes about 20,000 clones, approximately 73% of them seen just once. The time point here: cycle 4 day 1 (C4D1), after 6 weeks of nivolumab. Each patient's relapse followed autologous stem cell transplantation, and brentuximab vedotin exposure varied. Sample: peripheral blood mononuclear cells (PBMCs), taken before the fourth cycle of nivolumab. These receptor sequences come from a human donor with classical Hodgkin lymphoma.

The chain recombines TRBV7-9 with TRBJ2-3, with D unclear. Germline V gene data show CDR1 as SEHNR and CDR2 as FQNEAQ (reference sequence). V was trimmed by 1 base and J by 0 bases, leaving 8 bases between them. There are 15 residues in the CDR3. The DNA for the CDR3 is TGTGCCAGCAGCTTAGTTGTGGGGAGCACAGATACGCAGTATTTT. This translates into CASSLVVGSTDTQYF.

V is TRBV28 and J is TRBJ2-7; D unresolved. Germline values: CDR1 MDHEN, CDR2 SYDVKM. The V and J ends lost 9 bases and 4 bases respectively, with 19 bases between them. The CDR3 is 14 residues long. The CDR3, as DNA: TGTGCCAGTCTCGGGTTGGCTAGTTCTTACGAGCAGTACTTC. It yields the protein CASLGLASSYEQYF.

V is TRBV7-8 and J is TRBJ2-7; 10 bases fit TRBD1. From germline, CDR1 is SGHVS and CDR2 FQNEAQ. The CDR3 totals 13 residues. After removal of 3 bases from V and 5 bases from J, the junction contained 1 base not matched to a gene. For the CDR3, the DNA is TGTGCCAGCAGCTTGGACAGGGGGAACGAGCAGTACGTC. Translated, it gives CASSLDRGNEQYV.

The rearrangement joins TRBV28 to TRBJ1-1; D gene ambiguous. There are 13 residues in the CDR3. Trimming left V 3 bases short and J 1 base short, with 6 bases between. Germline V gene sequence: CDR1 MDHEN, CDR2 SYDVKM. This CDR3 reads CASSFPGNTEAFF. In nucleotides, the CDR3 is TGTGCCAGCAGTTTCCCAGGGAACACTGAAGCTTTCTTT.

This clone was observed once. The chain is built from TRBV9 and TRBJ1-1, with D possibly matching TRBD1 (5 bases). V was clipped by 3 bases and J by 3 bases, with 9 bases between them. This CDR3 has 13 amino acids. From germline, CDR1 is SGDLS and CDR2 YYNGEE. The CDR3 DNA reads TGTGCCAGCAGCGGGCAGGGTCACACTGAAGCTTTCTTT. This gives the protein CASSGQGHTEAFF.

CDR3 amino acids: CASSLSLGERALGTQYF. DNA of the CDR3: TGTGCCAGCAGCTTATCCCTTGGGGAGCGGGCCCTCGGGACGCAGTATTTT. J is TRBJ2-3 and V is TRBV11-2; the D gene is possibly TRBD2 (6 bases). Trimming stripped 2 bases from V and 9 bases from J, with 24 bases between. The CDR3 loop spans 17 amino acids. Germline CDR1 reads SGHAT; CDR2 reads FQNNGV.

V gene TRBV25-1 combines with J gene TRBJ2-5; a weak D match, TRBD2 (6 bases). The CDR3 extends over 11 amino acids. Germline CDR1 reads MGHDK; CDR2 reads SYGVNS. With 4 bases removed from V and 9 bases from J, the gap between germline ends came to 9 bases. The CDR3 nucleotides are TGTGCCAGCAGTGGGCCGGGGGCCCAGTACTTC. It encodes CASSGPGAQYF.

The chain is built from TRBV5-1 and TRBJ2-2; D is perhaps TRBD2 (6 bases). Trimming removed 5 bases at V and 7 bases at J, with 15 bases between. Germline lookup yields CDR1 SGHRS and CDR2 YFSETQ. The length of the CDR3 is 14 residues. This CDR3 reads CASSSGLSGGELFF. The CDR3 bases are TGCGCCAGCAGTAGCGGTCTAAGCGGCGGGGAGCTGTTTTTT.

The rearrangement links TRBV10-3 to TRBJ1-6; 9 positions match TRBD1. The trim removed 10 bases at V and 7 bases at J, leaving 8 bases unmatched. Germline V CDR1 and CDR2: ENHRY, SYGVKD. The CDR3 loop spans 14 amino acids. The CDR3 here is CASTLQGANSPLHF. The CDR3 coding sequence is TGTGCCAGCACCTTACAGGGGGCAAATTCACCCCTCCACTTT.

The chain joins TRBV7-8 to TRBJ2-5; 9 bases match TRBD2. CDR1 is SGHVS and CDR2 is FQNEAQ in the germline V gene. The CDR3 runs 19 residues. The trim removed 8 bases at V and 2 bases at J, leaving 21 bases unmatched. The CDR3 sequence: CASSVPGLRASGIQETQYF. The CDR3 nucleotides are TGTGCCAGCTCCGTTCCGGGTTTAAGGGCTAGCGGGATACAAGAGACCCAGTACTTC.

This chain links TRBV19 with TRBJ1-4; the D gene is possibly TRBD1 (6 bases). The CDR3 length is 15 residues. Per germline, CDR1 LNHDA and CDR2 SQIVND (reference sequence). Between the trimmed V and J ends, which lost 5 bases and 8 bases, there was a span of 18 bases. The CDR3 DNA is TGTGCCAGTAGTCCATGGACCCCAGGGACAGAAAAACTGTTTTTT. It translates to CASSPWTPGTEKLFF.

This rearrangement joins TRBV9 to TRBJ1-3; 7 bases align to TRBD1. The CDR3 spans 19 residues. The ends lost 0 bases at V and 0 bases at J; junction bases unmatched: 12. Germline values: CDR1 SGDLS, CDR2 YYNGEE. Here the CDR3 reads CASSVDKTKQGSSGNTIYF. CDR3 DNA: TGTGCCAGCAGCGTAGATAAAACCAAACAGGGGTCCTCTGGAAACACCATATATTTT.

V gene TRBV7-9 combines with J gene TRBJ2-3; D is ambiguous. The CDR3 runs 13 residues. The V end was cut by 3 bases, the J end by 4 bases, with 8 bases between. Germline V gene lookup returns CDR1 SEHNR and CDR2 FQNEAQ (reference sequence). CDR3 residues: CASSFNSADTQYF. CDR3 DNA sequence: TGTGCCAGCAGCTTTAACTCGGCAGATACGCAGTATTTT.

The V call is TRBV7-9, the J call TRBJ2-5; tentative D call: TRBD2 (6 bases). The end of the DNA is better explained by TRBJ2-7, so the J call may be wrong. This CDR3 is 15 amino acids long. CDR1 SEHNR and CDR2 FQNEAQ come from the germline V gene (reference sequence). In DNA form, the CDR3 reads TGTGCCAGCAGCGGAGGGCCTGGCAGGACCTACGAGCAGTACTTC. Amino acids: CASSGGPGRTYEQYF.

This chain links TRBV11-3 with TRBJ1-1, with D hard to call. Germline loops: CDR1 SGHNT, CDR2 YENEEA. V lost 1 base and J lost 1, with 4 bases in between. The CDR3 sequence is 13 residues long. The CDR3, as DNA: TGTGCCAGCAGCTTAGGACGGAACACTGAAGCTTTCTTT. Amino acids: CASSLGRNTEAFF.

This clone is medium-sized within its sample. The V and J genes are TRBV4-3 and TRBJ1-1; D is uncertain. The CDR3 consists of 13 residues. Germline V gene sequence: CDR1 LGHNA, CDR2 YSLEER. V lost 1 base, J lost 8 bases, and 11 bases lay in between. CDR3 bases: TGCGCCAGCAGCCAAGTGTCCTACCAAGAAGCTTTCTTT. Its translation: CASSQVSYQEAFF.

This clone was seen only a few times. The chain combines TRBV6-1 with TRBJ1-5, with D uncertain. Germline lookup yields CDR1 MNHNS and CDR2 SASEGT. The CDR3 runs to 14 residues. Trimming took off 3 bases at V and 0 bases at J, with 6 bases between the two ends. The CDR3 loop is CASSDRHSNQPQHF. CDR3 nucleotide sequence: TGTGCCAGCAGTGACCGACATAGCAATCAGCCCCAGCATTTT.

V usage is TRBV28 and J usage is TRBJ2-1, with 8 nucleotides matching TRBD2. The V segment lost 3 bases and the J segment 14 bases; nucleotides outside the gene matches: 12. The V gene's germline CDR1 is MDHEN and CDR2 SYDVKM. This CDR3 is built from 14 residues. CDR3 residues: CASSFSPTGTREFF. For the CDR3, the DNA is TGTGCCAGCAGTTTCTCCCCCACCGGGACTAGAGAGTTCTTC.